The TCR beta chain described here comes from a study of blood T cell repertoires in COVID-19. Allocation to cohorts depended on clinical history reported by the participants. There are 15 residues in the CDR3. The data were produced by immunoSEQ multiplex PCR, yet TCRdb's version contains in-frame clones alone and is incomplete. The sample has about 140,000 clones; approximately 87% are singletons. This sequence was found in a man between 60 and 75 years old who had recovered from COVID-19. The rearrangement uses TRBV21-1 and TRBJ1-5. TRBV21-1 is flagged as a pseudogene. The sequenced sample consisted of PBMCs or T cells enriched from blood (not recorded which). CDR3 DNA sequence: TGTGCCAGCAGCAAAGCGAGGGTGTGGTGTCAGCCCCAGCATTTT. Its protein product is CASSKARVWCQPQHF.